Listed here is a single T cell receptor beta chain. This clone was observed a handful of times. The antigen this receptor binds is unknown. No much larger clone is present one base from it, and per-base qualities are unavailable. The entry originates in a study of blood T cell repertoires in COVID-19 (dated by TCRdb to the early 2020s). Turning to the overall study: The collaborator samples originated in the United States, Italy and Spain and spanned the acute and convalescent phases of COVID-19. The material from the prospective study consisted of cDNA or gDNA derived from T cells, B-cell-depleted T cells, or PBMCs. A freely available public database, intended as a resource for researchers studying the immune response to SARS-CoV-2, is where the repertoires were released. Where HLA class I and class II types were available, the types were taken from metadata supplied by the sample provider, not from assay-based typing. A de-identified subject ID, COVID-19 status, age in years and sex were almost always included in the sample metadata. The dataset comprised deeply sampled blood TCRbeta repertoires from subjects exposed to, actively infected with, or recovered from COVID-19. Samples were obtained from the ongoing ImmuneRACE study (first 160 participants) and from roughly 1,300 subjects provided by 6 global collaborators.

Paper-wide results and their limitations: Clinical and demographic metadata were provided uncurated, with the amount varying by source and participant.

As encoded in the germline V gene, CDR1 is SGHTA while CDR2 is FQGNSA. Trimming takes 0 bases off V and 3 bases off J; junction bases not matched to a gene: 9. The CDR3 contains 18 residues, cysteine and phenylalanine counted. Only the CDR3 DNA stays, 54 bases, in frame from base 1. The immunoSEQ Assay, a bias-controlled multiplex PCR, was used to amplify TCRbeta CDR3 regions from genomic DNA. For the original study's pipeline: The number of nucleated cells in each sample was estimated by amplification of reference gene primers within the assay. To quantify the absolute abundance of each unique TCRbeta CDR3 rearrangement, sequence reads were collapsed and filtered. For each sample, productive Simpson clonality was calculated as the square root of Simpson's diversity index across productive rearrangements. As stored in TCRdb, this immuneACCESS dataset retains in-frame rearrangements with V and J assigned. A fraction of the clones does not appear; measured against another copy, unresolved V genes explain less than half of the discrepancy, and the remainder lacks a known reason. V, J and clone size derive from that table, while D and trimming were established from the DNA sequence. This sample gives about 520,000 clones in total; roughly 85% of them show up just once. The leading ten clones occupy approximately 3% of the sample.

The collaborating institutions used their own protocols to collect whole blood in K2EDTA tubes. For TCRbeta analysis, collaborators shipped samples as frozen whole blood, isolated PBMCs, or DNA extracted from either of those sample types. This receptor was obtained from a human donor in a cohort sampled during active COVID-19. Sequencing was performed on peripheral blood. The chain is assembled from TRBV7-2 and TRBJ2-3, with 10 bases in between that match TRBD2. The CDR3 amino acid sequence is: CASSLASGTSVGTDTQYF. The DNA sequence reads TGTGCCAGCAGCTTAGCCTCCGGGACTAGCGTTGGAACAGATACGCAGTATTTT.